This T cell receptor (beta chain) emerged from a study of OX40 agonist ivuxolimab in advanced cancers. Study background: The drug used for patients, ivuxolimab, was an agonistic anti-OX40 (CD134) antibody. The dose-escalation group included hepatocellular carcinoma, melanoma, renal cell carcinoma and head and neck cancer. Therapy given before enrollment (anti-PD-1, anti-PD-L1 or anti-CTLA-4) was allowed, and around 44% had some.

The CDR3 sequence is 13 residues long. Germline V gene sequence: CDR1 LNHDA, CDR2 SQIVND (reference sequence). V was cut by 1 base and J by 4 bases, with 7 bases left in between. Study-wide results and caveats: CD4+ and CD8+ blood T cells expanded clonally by week 6 at 0.1 to 3.0 mg/kg.

Comment on this clone: Its cognate antigen is unknown.

Sequenced by immunoSEQ multiplex PCR; TCRdb stores in-frame clones only, minus some. In the table there are roughly 63,000 clones, roughly four fifths of which are singletons. The origin of this receptor is an adult with an advanced solid tumor such as melanoma, head and neck, liver or kidney cancer. This chain uses TRBV19 with TRBJ1-1; a possible D gene is TRBD1 (6 bases). The sequencing here drew on CD4+ or CD8+ T cells sorted from blood, taken in a trial of the OX40 agonist ivuxolimab. CDR3 loop: CASSIGGGTEAFF. Written as DNA, the CDR3 is TGTGCCAGTAGTATAGGAGGGGGCACTGAAGCTTTCTTT.